These 17 T cell receptor beta chains were sequenced from one sample in a study of cytomegalovirus exposure and HLA in healthy donors. The PCR used 60 Vbeta and 13 Jbeta primers. TCRdb's copy holds only in-frame clones and misses some; the assay was immunoSEQ multiplex PCR. The sample lists roughly 150,000 clones, more than 70% seen once, with about 3% in the top ten. Sequencing was performed on PBMCs. The receptors were sampled from a male donor in good health and CMV-seronegative.

The chain combines TRBV11-3 with TRBJ2-2; a possible D gene is TRBD1 (6 bases). Germline assignment: CDR1 SGHNT and CDR2 YENEEA. The CDR3 is 14 residues long. V was trimmed by 8 bases and J by 1 base, leaving 11 bases between them. This chain's CDR3 is CASSGTQNTGELFF. The CDR3 coding sequence is TGTGCCAGCTCCGGGACACAGAACACCGGGGAGCTGTTTTTT.

V usage is TRBV19 and J usage is TRBJ2-7; 7 bases are shared with TRBD1. Germline V CDR1 and CDR2: LNHDA, SQIVND (reference sequence). This CDR3 has 14 amino acids. With V trimmed by 4 bases and J by 4 bases, 7 bases remained unmatched. The CDR3 sequence: CASSTTGTEYEQYF. Written as DNA, the CDR3 is TGTGCCAGTAGTACGACCGGGACAGAATACGAGCAGTACTTC. The complete variable domain, with remaining parts taken from reference TRBV19 and TRBJ2-7, reads DGGITQSPKYLFRKEGQNVTLSCEQNLNHDAMYWYRQDPGQGLRLIYYSQIVNDFQKGDIAEGYSVSREKKESFPLTVTSAQKNPTAFYLCASSTTGTEYEQYFGPGTRLTVT.

V is TRBV5-1 and J is TRBJ2-1, with 8 bases lining up with TRBD2. The CDR3 spans 13 residues. Germline V gives CDR1 SGHRS, CDR2 YFSETQ. J was trimmed by 10 bases and V by 0 bases; bases with no gene match: 3. DNA for the CDR3: TGCGCCAGCAGCTTGGTGGCGGGGGGCGAGCAGTTCTTC. Protein: CASSLVAGGEQFF.

The chain links TRBV4-1 to TRBJ1-4; the D gene is possibly TRBD1 (6 bases). There are 16 residues in the CDR3. V dropped 0 bases and J dropped 5 bases, with 13 bases sitting between them. Per germline, CDR1 MGHRA and CDR2 YSYEKL. CDR3 DNA sequence: TGCGCCAGCAGCCAAGATGGGAGAGGGGGAAATGAAAAACTGTTTTTT. Its protein is CASSQDGRGGNEKLFF.

V gene TRBV6-1 combines with J gene TRBJ2-5; 8 bases match TRBD1. CDR1 and CDR2 from the germline V gene are MNHNS and SASEGT. Losses at the gene ends were 6 bases for V and 7 bases for J; bases not matched to a gene: 7. This CDR3 is 13 amino acids long. CDR3 sequence reads: CASRETGDGTQYF. In nucleotides, the CDR3 is TGTGCCAGCAGGGAGACAGGGGATGGGACCCAGTACTTC.

This clone came up once. V is TRBV27 and J is TRBJ2-7, with 7 positions matching TRBD1. V lost 2 bases and J lost 6; bases outside the gene matches: 7. CDR1 MNHEY and CDR2 SMNVEV come from the germline V gene (reference sequence). The CDR3 is 14 amino acids. CDR3 coding DNA: TGTGCCAGCAGTTTAACAGGGGTAGAGATCGAGCAGTACTTC. Translation gives CASSLTGVEIEQYF.

The chain combines TRBV7-3 with TRBJ2-1; 7 nucleotides agree with TRBD2. This CDR3 is 17 amino acids long. Per the germline V gene, CDR1 is SGHTA and CDR2 is FQGTGA. V shed 2 bases, J shed 1 base, and the junction held 8 bases outside the gene matches. The CDR3 here is CASSLLGGGPSYNEQFF. In nucleotides, the CDR3 is TGTGCCAGCAGCTTACTCGGGGGAGGGCCGTCCTACAATGAGCAGTTCTTC.

CDR3 protein: CASSLTGAGNTEAFF. The CDR3, as DNA: TGTGCCAGCAGCTTAACAGGGGCGGGGAACACTGAAGCTTTCTTT. The V call is TRBV7-6, the J call TRBJ1-1; 7 positions agree with TRBD1. The trim removed 2 bases at V and 1 base at J, leaving 4 bases unmatched. The germline CDR1 and CDR2 sequences are SGHVS and FNYEAQ. This CDR3 has 15 residues.

This sequence joins TRBV6-5 and TRBJ2-5; 10 bases fit TRBD1. The DNA end lines up better with TRBJ2-7; the J call may be wrong. This CDR3 contains 15 residues. Looked up from germline, CDR1 is MNHEY and CDR2 is SVGAGI. CDR3 DNA: TGTGCCAGCAGTTACTCGACAGGGGGCTACTACGAGCAGTACTTC. This codes for CASSYSTGGYYEQYF.

This rearrangement joins TRBV9 to TRBJ2-2; the match to TRBD2 covers 15 bases. V gave up 3 bases and J gave up 5 bases; unmatched junction bases: 2. This CDR3 comprises 16 residues. CDR1 is SGDLS, CDR2 YYNGEE, per germline. CDR3 DNA: TGTGCCAGCAGCGAAGGACTAGCGGGGGGGACCGGGGAGCTGTTTTTT. This sequence encodes CASSEGLAGGTGELFF.

The gene calls are TRBV6-6 and TRBJ1-1; no reliable D call. Germline CDR1 reads MNHNY; CDR2 reads SVGAGI (reference sequence). CDR3 length equals 14 residues. V was cut by 7 bases and J by 0 bases, with 12 bases left in between. The CDR3 reads CASTLQLMNTEAFF. The CDR3 DNA reads TGTGCCAGCACTTTACAGTTAATGAACACTGAAGCTTTCTTT.

J is TRBJ1-2 and V is TRBV5-6; a weak D match, TRBD1 (5 bases). The CDR3 totals 18 residues. Germline assignment: CDR1 SGHDT and CDR2 YYEEEE. Trimming stripped 7 bases from V and 5 bases from J, with 30 bases between. CDR3 sequence: CASRSPTGVGYPGYGYTF. CDR3 sequence (DNA): TGTGCCAGCCGAAGCCCGACGGGAGTCGGTTACCCAGGGTATGGCTACACCTTC. Complete variable domain (other parts from reference TRBV5-6 and TRBJ1-2): DAGVTQSPTHLIKTRGQQVTLRCSPKSGHDTVSWYQQALGQGPQFIFQYYEEEERQRGNFPDRFSGHQFPNYSSELNVNALLLGDSALYLCASRSPTGVGYPGYGYTFGSGTRLTVV.

The chain couples TRBV19 to TRBJ2-1; 7 bases are shared with TRBD2. The germline gives CDR1 LNHDA, CDR2 SQIVND (reference sequence). The CDR3 consists of 15 residues. V shed 4 bases, J shed 1 base, and the junction held 4 bases outside the gene matches. In DNA form, the CDR3 reads TGTGCCAGTAGTAGGCGGGAGCCTTCCTACAATGAGCAGTTCTTC. This gives the protein CASSRREPSYNEQFF.

This chain joins TRBV19 and TRBJ1-5, with D possibly being TRBD1 (6 bases). There are 15 residues in the CDR3. Germline V CDR1 and CDR2: LNHDA, SQIVND (reference sequence). The V end lost 4 bases, the J end lost 2 bases, and 12 bases lay between the germline ends. In nucleotides, the CDR3 is TGTGCCAGTAGTACTCCCAGGGGTCGCAATCAGCCCCAGCATTTT. This codes for CASSTPRGRNQPQHF.

This chain links TRBV28 with TRBJ2-5; 8 bases match TRBD1. The last part of the DNA fits TRBJ2-7 better; the J call may be wrong. Germline V CDR1 and CDR2: MDHEN, SYDVKM. This CDR3 has 15 residues. CDR3 residues: CASRPTGVSSYEQYF. In nucleotides, the CDR3 is TGTGCCAGCAGACCGACAGGGGTGTCCTCCTACGAGCAGTACTTC.

This chain joins TRBV6-6 and TRBJ2-7; TRBD2 matches 8 bases. The CDR3 runs to 16 residues. After removal of 0 bases from V and 0 bases from J, the junction contained 4 bases not matched to a gene. Germline V gives CDR1 MNHNY, CDR2 SVGAGI (reference sequence). The CDR3 sequence is CASSYSFGRASYEQYF. The CDR3 coding sequence is TGTGCCAGCAGTTACTCATTCGGGAGGGCCTCCTACGAGCAGTACTTC.

The CDR3 DNA is TGCGCCAGCAGCCAACTCGAGAGGAGCTCCTACAATGAGCAGTTCTTC. Amino acids: CASSQLERSSYNEQFF. The chain carries TRBV4-1 and TRBJ2-1; D is uncertain. Germline V gene lookup returns CDR1 MGHRA and CDR2 YSYEKL. The CDR3 is 16 residues long. V was pared by 2 bases and J by 0 bases, with 11 bases between.